These 17 T cell receptor beta chains were all obtained from the same sample, sequenced in a study of blood T cell repertoires in COVID-19. Generated by immunoSEQ multiplex PCR, the TCRdb table keeps only in-frame clones and is missing some. The sample carries 190,000 or so clones, 82% recorded once. Input material: peripheral blood. The receptors come from a human donor with acute or convalescent COVID-19. The donor label of this sample is uncertain.

The V and J genes are TRBV2 and TRBJ2-7; 14 bases are a match to TRBD2. The CDR3 covers 15 residues. The V and J ends lost 3 bases and 6 bases, in that order; junction bases with no gene match: 4. CDR1 and CDR2 (germline): SNHLY, FYNNEI. The DNA for the CDR3 is TGTGCCAGCAGTGAGGGACTAGCGGGAGTTTTCGAGCAGTACTTC. This translates into CASSEGLAGVFEQYF.

The count of this clone is one. The chain combines TRBV29-1 with TRBJ1-2; unclear D gene. CDR1 is SQVTM, CDR2 ANQGSEA, per germline. The CDR3 loop spans 14 amino acids. The ends were cut back, 0 bases at V and 5 bases at J, with 13 bases in the middle. CDR3 residues: CSVEERVKIYGYTF. The CDR3 nucleotides are TGCAGCGTTGAAGAGAGGGTAAAGATATATGGCTACACCTTC.

V usage is TRBV5-6 and J usage is TRBJ2-1, with TRBD1 as a possible D gene (6 bases). Per germline, CDR1 SGHDT and CDR2 YYEEEE. Between the trimmed V and J ends, which lost 1 base and 2 bases, there was a span of 16 bases. The CDR3 totals 17 residues. The CDR3 protein is CASSLNSGGQTYNEQFF. The DNA for the CDR3 is TGTGCCAGCAGCTTGAACTCTGGAGGACAGACCTACAATGAGCAGTTCTTC.

The chain is built from TRBV3-1 (or the pseudogene TRBV3-2) and TRBJ1-5; a possible D gene is TRBD1 (6 bases). The CDR3 is made up of 15 amino acids. Germline V gives CDR1 LGHDT, CDR2 YNNKEL (reference sequence). Trimming cost V 1 base and J 4 bases, with 11 bases left between them. CDR3: CASSQGSQGNQPQHF. In DNA, the CDR3 is TGTGCCAGCAGCCAAGGAAGTCAGGGGAATCAGCCCCAGCATTTT.

The chain uses TRBV5-1 and TRBJ1-5, with D possibly TRBD1 on 6 matching bases. The CDR3 extends over 13 amino acids. Germline V gene lookup returns CDR1 SGHRS and CDR2 YFSETQ. V was shortened by 1 base and J by 4 bases, with 6 bases between the two germline ends. CDR3 sequence reads: CASSLTGNQPQHF. CDR3 nucleotides: TGCGCCAGCAGCTTGACAGGGAATCAGCCCCAGCATTTT.

The chain couples TRBV5-1 to TRBJ2-2; D is undetermined. This CDR3 contains 16 residues. From germline, CDR1 is SGHRS and CDR2 YFSETQ. V was cut by 0 bases and J by 1 base, with 10 bases left in between. The CDR3 DNA reads as TGCGCCAGCAGCTTGGTCAGGCCAGGGAACACCGGGGAGCTGTTTTTT. Translation: CASSLVRPGNTGELFF.

This clone was counted between two and nine times. The V call is TRBV4-2, the J call TRBJ1-1, with D uncertain. From germline, CDR1 is LGHNA and CDR2 YNFKEQ. CDR3 size: 15 residues. Trimming stripped 1 base from V and 6 bases from J, with 15 bases between. CDR3 residues: CASSQGSSISSEAFF. In DNA form, the CDR3 reads TGTGCCAGCAGCCAAGGGTCTTCGATTAGTTCTGAAGCTTTCTTT.

V is TRBV20-1 and J is TRBJ2-5; 7 bases fit TRBD2. From germline, CDR1 is DFQATT and CDR2 SNEGSKA (reference sequence). The CDR3 is 15 amino acids. The V and J ends lost 3 bases and 5 bases, in that order; junction bases with no gene match: 12. CDR3 DNA sequence: TGCAGTGCTAGTAGGGTGTGGGAGGGCTTCGAGACCCAGTACTTC. Its translation is CSASRVWEGFETQYF.

The chain links TRBV3-1 (or the pseudogene TRBV3-2) to TRBJ2-7; D is undetermined. Trimming removed 0 bases from V and 0 bases from J, with 9 bases in between. Germline-derived CDR1 and CDR2 are LGHDT and YNNKEL (reference sequence). This CDR3 has 15 residues. CDR3 nucleotides: TGTGCCAGCAGCCAAGACCCTGGCAGCTCCTACGAGCAGTACTTC. Protein sequence: CASSQDPGSSYEQYF.

The rearrangement joins TRBV6-5 to TRBJ1-6, with 7 bases that match TRBD1. Germline V CDR1 and CDR2: MNHEY, SVGAGI. J was trimmed by 7 bases and V by 4 bases; bases with no gene match: 4. CDR3 size: 14 residues. CDR3 protein: CASSSRQGNSPLHF. CDR3 coding DNA: TGTGCCAGCAGTTCTCGACAGGGCAATTCACCCCTCCACTTT.

This clone was observed once. The chain carries TRBV5-1 and TRBJ2-3; the D is unclear. Trimming shortened V by 5 bases and J by 1 base, and 8 bases separated the two germline ends. The CDR3 totals 13 residues. Germline V gene sequence: CDR1 SGHRS, CDR2 YFSETQ. CDR3 coding DNA: TGCGCCAGCAGACTCGATCGCACAGATACGCAGTATTTT. Translating gives CASRLDRTDTQYF.

CDR3 sequence (DNA): TGTGCCAGCAGTGAGGGACAGGGTGGGAGTTACGAAAAACTGTTTTTT. Protein product: CASSEGQGGSYEKLFF. V and J are TRBV6-1 and TRBJ1-4; 9 nucleotides line up with TRBD1. Germline-derived CDR1 and CDR2 are MNHNS and SASEGT. Losses at the gene ends were 3 bases for V and 8 bases for J; bases not matched to a gene: 10. This CDR3 has 16 amino acids.

This chain connects TRBV11-3 to TRBJ2-2; D might be TRBD2 (5 bases). Trimming removed 6 bases at V and 2 bases at J, with 10 bases between. CDR1 and CDR2 (germline): SGHNT, YENEEA. The CDR3 extends over 14 amino acids. This CDR3 reads CASSPGSNTGELFF. CDR3 nucleotide sequence: TGTGCCAGCAGTCCGGGGTCCAACACCGGGGAGCTGTTTTTT.

V gene TRBV30 combines with J gene TRBJ2-2; tentative D call: TRBD2 (6 bases). The CDR3 runs 16 residues. Looked up from germline, CDR1 is GTSNPN and CDR2 is SVGIG (reference sequence). The ends were cut back, 3 bases at V and 0 bases at J, with 14 bases in the middle. The CDR3 loop reads CAWSRAGTSNTGELFF. The CDR3 coding sequence is TGTGCCTGGAGCCGGGCCGGGACTTCGAACACCGGGGAGCTGTTTTTT.

This sequence joins TRBV19 and TRBJ1-5; TRBD1 matches 8 bases. The CDR3 consists of 16 residues. Looked up from germline, CDR1 is LNHDA and CDR2 is SQIVND (reference sequence). J was trimmed by 4 bases and V by 6 bases; bases with no gene match: 11. CDR3 DNA: TGTGCCAGTAGCCGCGAAACCGGGACAGGAAATCAGCCCCAGCATTTT. Protein: CASSRETGTGNQPQHF.

This sequence joins TRBV2 and TRBJ2-7; 14 nucleotides agree with TRBD2. The CDR3 consists of 14 residues. The germline V gene has CDR1 SNHLY and CDR2 FYNNEI. The J segment lost 7 bases and the V segment lost 4 bases, leaving 3 bases of the junction unmatched. DNA of the CDR3: TGTGCCAGCAGTGTAGGACTAGCGGGAGGTGAGCAGTACTTC. Its protein is CASSVGLAGGEQYF. The variable domain in full, with the rest retrieved from reference TRBV2 and TRBJ2-7, is EPEVTQTPSHQVTQMGQEVILRCVPISNHLYFYWYRQILGQKVEFLVSFYNNEISEKSEIFDDQFSVERPDGSNFTLKIRSTKLEDSAMYFCASSVGLAGGEQYFGPGTRLTVT.

This chain connects TRBV6-5 to TRBJ1-1; D is undetermined. The CDR3 totals 14 residues. V was clipped by 10 bases and J by 1 base, with 16 bases between them. CDR1 and CDR2 (germline): MNHEY, SVGAGI. In DNA form, the CDR3 reads TGTGCCACCGAGTTTACAGCAAAGAACACTGAAGCTTTCTTT. Its translation is CATEFTAKNTEAFF.